Below are 30 T cell receptor beta chains sequenced from a single sample in a study of CD8+ T cells in alopecia areata. After isolation, RNA underwent reverse transcription to generate cDNA as the sequencing template. The data were produced by immunoSEQ multiplex PCR, yet TCRdb's version contains in-frame clones alone and is incomplete. Here the sample spans 150,000 to 200,000 clones, just under 60% being singletons. The source was CD4+ T cells sorted from blood, collected at week 0. The receptor set was obtained from a human donor with alopecia areata.

The chain employs TRBV29-1 and TRBJ2-7; the D gene could be TRBD1 or TRBD2 (5 bases each). CDR1 and CDR2 from the germline V gene are SQVTM and ANQGSEA. V lost 5 bases and J lost 4, with 18 bases in between. The CDR3 contains 14 residues. This chain's CDR3 is CSVSGRDGAYEQYF. The CDR3 DNA sequence: TGCAGCGTTAGTGGTCGGGACGGCGCTTACGAGCAGTACTTC.

This clone was counted a few times. V gene TRBV2 combines with J gene TRBJ1-6, with 8 bases identical to TRBD1. Germline CDR1 SNHLY, CDR2 FYNNEI. The CDR3 has 14 amino acids. Trimming removed 8 bases from V and 10 bases from J; junction bases left unmatched: 10. As DNA, the CDR3 is TGTGCCAGCTTTACCGACAGGGGTGGCTCACCCCTCCACTTT. Amino acids: CASFTDRGGSPLHF.

The chain links TRBV7-2 to TRBJ2-5; no reliable D call. Germline CDR1 is SGHTA and CDR2 is FQGNSA. The CDR3 length is 11 residues. Trimming left V 2 bases short and J 2 bases short, with 0 bases between. The chain's CDR3 is CASSLQETQYF. The DNA of the CDR3 is TGTGCCAGCAGCTTACAAGAGACCCAGTACTTC.

About this clone: An end of the junction does not agree with germline; a read error may underlie this. The chain combines TRBV7-9 with TRBJ2-1, with TRBD2 identical over 10 bases. Germline CDR1 and CDR2: SEHNR and FQNEAQ (reference sequence). The CDR3 runs to 18 residues. The CDR3 loop reads CASSVAGGPLHIYNEQFF. CDR3 bases: TGTGCCAGCAGCGTAGCGGGGGGTCCACTTCACATCTACAATGAGCAGTTCTTC.

The chain has TRBV4-1 and TRBJ2-3; 9 nucleotides match TRBD1. CDR3 length: 15 amino acids. V lost 2 bases to trimming and J lost 8 bases; unmatched junction nucleotides: 8. CDR1 MGHRA and CDR2 YSYEKL come from the germline V gene. The CDR3 region has the DNA TGCGCCAGCAGCCAACCGGGACAGGGTCGCGGTACGCAGTATTTT. Amino acid sequence: CASSQPGQGRGTQYF.

This clone turned up a few times. The V and J genes are TRBV2 and TRBJ2-7; D is ambiguous. There are 13 residues in the CDR3. Trimming stripped 4 bases from V and 5 bases from J, with 12 bases between. Germline values: CDR1 SNHLY, CDR2 FYNNEI. CDR3 protein: CASSVRDINEQYF. Written as DNA, the CDR3 is TGTGCCAGCAGTGTAAGGGATATCAACGAGCAGTACTTC.

J is TRBJ1-2 and V is TRBV27; D remains unclear. The germline CDR1 and CDR2 sequences are MNHEY and SMNVEV (reference sequence). The V end lost 8 bases, the J end lost 0 bases, and 10 bases lay between the germline ends. The CDR3 is 13 residues long. The CDR3, as DNA: TGTGCCAGCGGCATAAGCTCTAACTATGGCTACACCTTC. Its protein is CASGISSNYGYTF.

The chain is built from TRBV7-2 and TRBJ2-5; D could derive from TRBD1 or TRBD2 (5 bases each). The CDR3 is 15 amino acids. V lost 6 bases to trimming and J lost 2 bases, with 16 bases between them. CDR1 and CDR2 (germline): SGHTA, FQGNSA. Written as DNA, the CDR3 is TGTGCCAGCAGACGTTCCCCCGGGGCACAAGAGACCCAGTACTTC. Protein product: CASRRSPGAQETQYF.

The CDR3 nucleotides are TGTGCCAGCAGCCAAATAGCGGGGGCTGGTTACAATGAGCAGTTCTTC. Amino acid sequence: CASSQIAGAGYNEQFF. The V gene is TRBV4-2, the J gene TRBJ2-1, with 9 positions matching TRBD2. The V segment lost 2 bases and the J segment 4 bases; nucleotides outside the gene matches: 6. The CDR3 contains 16 residues. Germline values: CDR1 LGHNA, CDR2 YNFKEQ.

The chain employs TRBV29-1 and TRBJ1-2, with D hard to call. The CDR3 contains 12 residues. Trimming stripped 7 bases from V and 4 bases from J, with 13 bases between. Germline V gene sequence: CDR1 SQVTM, CDR2 ANQGSEA. The CDR3 here is CSGVDGSYGYTF. CDR3 DNA sequence: TGCAGCGGTGTGGACGGAAGCTATGGCTACACCTTC.

V and J are TRBV29-1 and TRBJ1-1; D ambiguous. Trimming stripped 4 bases from V and 4 bases from J, with 10 bases between. Germline V gene data show CDR1 as SQVTM and CDR2 as ANQGSEA. This CDR3 is 12 amino acids long. CDR3 loop: CSVVRAATEAFF. The CDR3, as DNA: TGCAGCGTTGTAAGGGCAGCCACTGAAGCTTTCTTT.

The gene calls are TRBV30 and TRBJ1-5; D is possibly TRBD1 (5 bases). The ends were cut back, 2 bases at V and 8 bases at J, with 13 bases in the middle. Germline V gives CDR1 GTSNPN, CDR2 SVGIG (reference sequence). The CDR3 is 13 residues long. The DNA for the CDR3 is TGTGCCTGGAGTCAACAGGTGAGGGAGCCCCAGCATTTT. This encodes CAWSQQVREPQHF. Full variable domain (missing parts from reference TRBV30 and TRBJ1-5): SQTIHQWPATLVQPVGSPLSLECTVEGTSNPNLYWYRQAAGRGLQLLFYSVGIGQISSEVPQNLSASRPQDRQFILSSKKLLLSDSGFYLCAWSQQVREPQHFGDGTRLSIL.

Turning to this clone: The same CDR3 also results from other DNA sequences found in this sample. This rearrangement joins TRBV20-1 to TRBJ2-7; D not certain. The CDR3 contains 11 residues. V was shortened by 1 base and J by 4 bases, with 5 bases between the two germline ends. CDR1 is DFQATT, CDR2 SNEGSKA, per germline (reference sequence). The CDR3 nucleotides read TGCAGTGCTAGAGGTGGATACGAGCAGTACTTC. It encodes CSARGGYEQYF.

J is TRBJ1-1 and V is TRBV7-9, with no clear D. This CDR3 has 13 amino acids. Germline V gene lookup returns CDR1 SEHNR and CDR2 FQNEAQ (reference sequence). V gave up 5 bases and J gave up 1 base, with 8 bases separating them. The CDR3 DNA is TGTGCCAGCAGCCGGACGAGGAACACTGAAGCTTTCTTT. Translating gives CASSRTRNTEAFF.

This rearrangement joins TRBV14 to TRBJ2-7; tentatively, D is TRBD2 (5 bases). The CDR3 totals 13 residues. V was shortened by 1 base and J by 1 base, with 5 bases between the two germline ends. Germline assignment: CDR1 SGHDN and CDR2 FVKESK. For the CDR3, the DNA is TGTGCCAGCAGCCAAGCGGGGTCCTACGAGCAGTACTTC. Amino acid sequence: CASSQAGSYEQYF.

This clone turned up a few times. The chain uses TRBV7-2 and TRBJ1-2; D unresolved. Per germline, CDR1 SGHTA and CDR2 FQGNSA. Trimming took 0 bases from V and 5 from J, leaving 13 bases between them. The CDR3 contains 15 residues. CDR3 nucleotides: TGTGCCAGCAGCTTAGCACCGGGGTCGGGATATGGCTACACCTTC. Translating it yields CASSLAPGSGYGYTF. Complete variable domain (other parts from reference TRBV7-2 and TRBJ1-2): GAGVSQSPSNKVTEKGKDVELRCDPISGHTALYWYRQSLGQGLEFLIYFQGNSAPDKSGLPSDRFSAERTGGSVSTLTIQRTQQEDSAVYLCASSLAPGSGYGYTFGSGTRLTVV.

This clone came up once. The chain is built from TRBV30 and TRBJ2-3, with 8 bases matching TRBD1. V was clipped by 0 bases and J by 2 bases; unmatched bases: 13. This CDR3 is 18 amino acids long. Germline V gene data show CDR1 as GTSNPN and CDR2 as SVGIG (reference sequence). Written as DNA, the CDR3 is TGTGCCTGGAGTGTACGGCGACAGGGGCTTCCCTTCACAGATACGCAGTATTTT. It translates to CAWSVRRQGLPFTDTQYF.

The V gene is TRBV5-1, the J gene TRBJ2-7; the D gene could be TRBD1 or TRBD2 (5 bases each). Germline V gene lookup returns CDR1 SGHRS and CDR2 YFSETQ. V dropped 5 bases and J dropped 1 base, with 13 bases sitting between them. This CDR3 region has 14 residues. The CDR3 sequence: CASRGDGISYEQYF. CDR3 bases: TGCGCCAGCAGAGGGGACGGCATATCCTACGAGCAGTACTTC.

This clone was recorded a few times. CDR3 nucleotides: TGTGCCAGTTCCCTCGGGGACTTAACAAGCCAAGAGACCCAGTACTTC. Its protein product is CASSLGDLTSQETQYF. The rearrangement links TRBV19 to TRBJ2-5; a possible D gene is TRBD2 (6 bases). V gave up 8 bases and J gave up 1 base, with 20 bases separating them. The CDR3 spans 16 residues. Germline V gene lookup returns CDR1 LNHDA and CDR2 SQIVND (reference sequence).

The gene calls are TRBV30 and TRBJ2-3; D is perhaps TRBD2 (6 bases). CDR3 size: 11 residues. Germline V gives CDR1 GTSNPN, CDR2 SVGIG (reference sequence). The germline V and J ends were trimmed by 3 bases and 9 bases, with 10 bases remaining between them. CDR3 sequence reads: CAWSGGLTQYF. DNA of the CDR3: TGTGCCTGGAGCGGGGGTCTGACGCAGTATTTT.

The V gene is TRBV15, the J gene TRBJ2-2, with D unclear. The germline gives CDR1 LNHNV, CDR2 YYDKDF (reference sequence). This CDR3 contains 15 residues. Between the trimmed V and J ends, which lost 3 bases and 0 bases, there was a span of 8 bases. CDR3 nucleotides: TGTGCCACCAGCAGTGGGCCCACGAACACCGGGGAGCTGTTTTTT. Protein: CATSSGPTNTGELFF. Drawing the rest from reference TRBV15 and TRBJ2-2, the complete variable domain is DAMVIQNPRYQVTQFGKPVTLSCSQTLNHNVMYWYQQKSSQAPKLLFHYYDKDFNNEADTPDNFQSRRPNTSFCFLDIRSPGLGDTAMYLCATSSGPTNTGELFFGEGSRLTVL.

This clone was detected a few times. The rearrangement links TRBV9 to TRBJ2-3; TRBD2 aligns across 9 bases. Germline CDR1 SGDLS, CDR2 YYNGEE. J lost 2 bases, V lost 0 bases, and 7 bases had no gene match. There are 17 residues in the CDR3. CDR3 protein: CASSVVAGELYTDTQYF. CDR3 DNA: TGTGCCAGCAGCGTAGTAGCGGGGGAACTCTACACAGATACGCAGTATTTT.

The chain joins TRBV15 to TRBJ1-6; no definite D call. Germline values: CDR1 LNHNV, CDR2 YYDKDF (reference sequence). Trimming shortened V by 5 bases and J by 7 bases, and 12 bases separated the two germline ends. This CDR3 comprises 14 residues. CDR3 bases: TGTGCCACCAGCGTTACGACGAACAATTCACCCCTCCACTTT. Translated, it gives CATSVTTNNSPLHF.

This clone was recorded only once. The same CDR3 is also encoded by other DNA sequences in this sample. The CDR3 region has the DNA TGTGCCAGCTCACCAAGGACAGACTATGGCTACACCTTC. Its translation: CASSPRTDYGYTF. The chain recombines TRBV18 with TRBJ1-2; weak D call: TRBD1 (6 bases). The CDR3 consists of 13 residues. Germline V CDR1 and CDR2: KGHSH, LQKENI. The germline V and J ends were trimmed by 2 bases and 3 bases, with 7 bases remaining between them.

The V gene is TRBV4-1, the J gene TRBJ2-2; D gene ambiguous. CDR1 is MGHRA, CDR2 YSYEKL, per germline. The CDR3 covers 14 residues. V gave up 0 bases and J gave up 8 bases, with 10 bases separating them. This CDR3 reads CASSQEVVYGELFF. CDR3 sequence (DNA): TGCGCCAGCAGCCAAGAGGTGGTTTATGGGGAGCTGTTTTTT.

The sample holds a few counts of this clone. The J gene is TRBJ2-7, the V gene TRBV4-2; a weak D match, TRBD1 (6 bases). This CDR3 has 17 amino acids. V dropped 1 base and J dropped 0 bases, with 16 bases sitting between them. Germline V lookup: CDR1 LGHNA, CDR2 YNFKEQ. The CDR3 coding sequence is TGTGCCAGCAGCCAAGGAGCCGATTACAGGGCCTCCTACGAGCAGTACTTC. This translates into CASSQGADYRASYEQYF.

The table lists this clone with a few counts. This chain connects TRBV29-1 to TRBJ1-2, with a possible D match to TRBD1 (5 bases). Germline lookup yields CDR1 SQVTM and CDR2 ANQGSEA. V was cut by 6 bases and J by 6 bases, with 11 bases left in between. The CDR3 is 11 residues long. Here the CDR3 DNA reads TGCAGCGTCCTACGGGGCCATGGCTACACCTTC. Protein sequence: CSVLRGHGYTF.

This clone occurred a few times. The chain has TRBV11-2 and TRBJ2-7, with TRBD2 matching over 9 bases. CDR1 is SGHAT and CDR2 is FQNNGV in the germline V gene. The V segment lost 6 bases and the J segment 9 bases; nucleotides outside the gene matches: 9. The CDR3 contains 13 residues. The CDR3 region has the DNA TGTGCCAGCAGAGGGGAGGCGGGGGGGAGGCAGTACTTC. This gives the protein CASRGEAGGRQYF.

This clone has a single count. The chain employs TRBV4-1 and TRBJ1-5, with 9 nucleotides matching TRBD1. The CDR3 consists of 18 residues. CDR1 is MGHRA and CDR2 is YSYEKL in the germline V gene. Losses at the gene ends were 4 bases for V and 1 base for J; bases not matched to a gene: 11. CDR3 loop: CASSPPQGAIISNQPQHF. The CDR3 bases are TGCGCCAGCAGCCCACCACAGGGGGCTATTATAAGCAATCAGCCCCAGCATTTT.

This clone showed up just a few times. The chain uses TRBV15 and TRBJ2-7; D tentatively reads TRBD1 or TRBD2 (5 bases each). The V end was cut by 0 bases, the J end by 2 bases, with 14 bases between. Germline CDR1 and CDR2: LNHNV and YYDKDF (reference sequence). This CDR3 contains 16 residues. CDR3 DNA sequence: TGTGCCACCAGCAGAGAAACGGGGCCAGGTCCCTACGAGCAGTACTTC. Amino acids: CATSRETGPGPYEQYF.